These 30 T cell receptor beta chains were all obtained from the same sample, sequenced in a study of blood T cell repertoires in COVID-19. TCRdb keeps only in-frame clones here, not all; method: immunoSEQ multiplex PCR. The table shows about 210,000 clones, with roughly 85% occurring only once. Sequenced input: peripheral blood. These receptors all stem from a woman between 35 and 50 years old with active or convalescent COVID-19.

J is TRBJ2-1 and V is TRBV5-1, with a tentative D call TRBD1 (6 bases). This CDR3 spans 11 amino acids. With 8 bases removed from V and 5 bases from J, the gap between germline ends came to 8 bases. Germline lookup yields CDR1 SGHRS and CDR2 YFSETQ. CDR3 bases: TGCGCCAGTACAGGGAACAATGAGCAGTTCTTC. This codes for CASTGNNEQFF. Complete variable domain (other parts from reference TRBV5-1 and TRBJ2-1): KAGVTQTPRYLIKTRGQQVTLSCSPISGHRSVSWYQQTPGQGLQFLFEYFSETQRNKGNFPGRFSGRQFSNSRSEMNVSTLELGDSALYLCASTGNNEQFFGPGTRLTVL.

The chain recombines TRBV24-1 with TRBJ1-1, with a weak D call TRBD1 (6 bases). V lost 4 bases, J lost 5 bases, and 13 bases lay in between. CDR1 is KGHDR and CDR2 is SFDVKD in the germline V gene. The CDR3 is 14 amino acids. In DNA, the CDR3 is TGTGCCACCAGTGAGTCAGGGGTGGCAACTGAAGCTTTCTTT. It translates to CATSESGVATEAFF.

The genes are TRBV6-4 and TRBJ2-2; D remains ambiguous. Trimming removed 6 bases from V and 2 bases from J, with 10 bases in between. Germline V gene data show CDR1 as MRHNA and CDR2 as SNTAGT. The CDR3 length is 14 residues. CDR3 DNA: TGTGCCAGCAGACACCAGGAAAACACCGGGGAGCTGTTTTTT. Amino acids: CASRHQENTGELFF.

This chain links TRBV6-5 with TRBJ1-3, with no clear D. Germline CDR1 and CDR2: MNHEY and SVGAGI. V was cut by 2 bases and J by 4 bases, with 6 bases left in between. There are 13 residues in the CDR3. CDR3 amino acids: CASSYGRGNTIYF. CDR3 bases: TGTGCCAGCAGTTACGGTCGGGGAAACACCATATATTTT.

The chain links TRBV7-9 to TRBJ1-1, with 8 bases lining up with TRBD1. Per the germline V gene, CDR1 is SEHNR and CDR2 is FQNEAQ (reference sequence). The CDR3 consists of 16 residues. The trim removed 1 base at V and 1 base at J, leaving 5 bases unmatched. The CDR3 is CASSLGKGQGNTEAFF. In nucleotides, the CDR3 is TGTGCCAGCAGCTTAGGGAAAGGACAGGGGAACACTGAAGCTTTCTTT.

This chain uses TRBV11-3 with TRBJ2-1; D unclear. V was pared by 5 bases and J by 7 bases, with 9 bases between. CDR1 and CDR2 from the germline V gene are SGHNT and YENEEA. The CDR3 is 12 amino acids. CDR3 in amino acids: CASSLTRNEQFF. CDR3 in DNA: TGTGCCAGCAGCCTCACTCGGAATGAGCAGTTCTTC.

The V call is TRBV24-1, the J call TRBJ1-1, with 8 positions matching TRBD1. This CDR3 is built from 13 residues. J lost 9 bases, V lost 3 bases, and 5 bases had no gene match. CDR1 is KGHDR and CDR2 is SFDVKD in the germline V gene. The CDR3 nucleotides are TGTGCCACCAGTGATCTGGGACAGGAGCAAGCTTTCTTT. Protein product: CATSDLGQEQAFF.

In nucleotides, the CDR3 is TGTGCCATCAGTGAGCCGGGGACTAGCGGGAGCAATGAGCAGTTCTTC. Translated, it gives CAISEPGTSGSNEQFF. This chain connects TRBV10-3 to TRBJ2-1, with 14 nucleotides matching TRBD2. V shed 2 bases, J shed 6 bases, and the junction held 3 bases outside the gene matches. There are 16 residues in the CDR3. Germline V gene lookup returns CDR1 ENHRY and CDR2 SYGVKD.

The rearrangement links TRBV5-4 to TRBJ2-7; D gene unclear. Germline CDR1 reads SGHNT; CDR2 reads YYREEE (reference sequence). This CDR3 comprises 13 residues. V was cut by 0 bases and J by 2 bases, with 6 bases left in between. The CDR3 coding sequence is TGTGCCAGCAGCTTGGACTTCCCCTACGAGCAGTACTTC. This translates into CASSLDFPYEQYF.

This clone appeared a single time. The chain couples TRBV5-1 to TRBJ1-5; D is unresolved. In germline, CDR1 is SGHRS, CDR2 YFSETQ. V lost 0 bases to trimming and J lost 6 bases, with 13 bases between them. The CDR3 runs 15 residues. The CDR3 region has the DNA TGCGCCAGCAGCTTGGTGTGGAGCCAAGGTCAGCCCCAGCATTTT. Its protein product is CASSLVWSQGQPQHF. Filled out from reference TRBV5-1 and TRBJ1-5, the complete variable domain reads KAGVTQTPRYLIKTRGQQVTLSCSPISGHRSVSWYQQTPGQGLQFLFEYFSETQRNKGNFPGRFSGRQFSNSRSEMNVSTLELGDSALYLCASSLVWSQGQPQHFGDGTRLSIL.

This clone appeared once. Here the CDR3 reads CASSSGSSNEQFF. The CDR3 bases are TGCGCCAGCAGCTCCGGGAGTTCCAATGAGCAGTTCTTC. The rearrangement joins TRBV5-1 to TRBJ2-1, with D perhaps matching TRBD2 (6 bases). Trimming shortened V by 3 bases and J by 6 bases, and 10 bases separated the two germline ends. The CDR3 is 13 amino acids. Germline V gene sequence: CDR1 SGHRS, CDR2 YFSETQ.

The V call is TRBV11-2, the J call TRBJ2-1, with TRBD1 identical over 11 bases. Germline V gene data show CDR1 as SGHAT and CDR2 as FQNNGV. This CDR3 is built from 14 residues. The trim removed 2 bases at V and 9 bases at J, leaving 3 bases unmatched. CDR3 sequence: CASSLRTGGGEQFF. As DNA, the CDR3 is TGTGCCAGCAGCTTACGGACAGGGGGCGGTGAGCAGTTCTTC.

CDR3 region: CASSAQGTEAFF. The CDR3 DNA follows: TGTGCCAGCAGCGCACAGGGAACTGAAGCTTTCTTT. The chain recombines TRBV9 with TRBJ1-1, with D possibly matching TRBD1 (6 bases). Germline assignment: CDR1 SGDLS and CDR2 YYNGEE. The CDR3 covers 12 residues. Deletions cut 3 bases from V and 5 bases from J, with 8 bases between.

The rearrangement links TRBV11-2 to TRBJ2-2; D might be TRBD1 (5 bases). There are 15 residues in the CDR3. V dropped 1 base and J dropped 3 bases, with 9 bases sitting between them. In germline, CDR1 is SGHAT, CDR2 FQNNGV. The CDR3 is CASSLAVGDTGELFF. In nucleotides, the CDR3 is TGTGCCAGCAGCTTAGCTGTAGGGGACACCGGGGAGCTGTTTTTT.

V gene TRBV19 combines with J gene TRBJ2-7; D might be TRBD2 (6 bases). Trimming shortened V by 5 bases and J by 2 bases, and 13 bases separated the two germline ends. The CDR3 covers 14 residues. The germline CDR1 and CDR2 sequences are LNHDA and SQIVND (reference sequence). The CDR3 sequence: CASSVSGRAYEQYF. CDR3 bases: TGTGCCAGTAGTGTAAGCGGGCGTGCCTACGAGCAGTACTTC.

This sequence joins TRBV24-1 and TRBJ2-1; the D gene is possibly TRBD2 (5 bases). This CDR3 comprises 15 residues. CDR1 is KGHDR, CDR2 SFDVKD, per germline. Trimming stripped 4 bases from V and 2 bases from J, with 11 bases between. The CDR3 loop is CATSETGSPYNEQFF. The CDR3 DNA sequence: TGTGCCACCAGTGAGACGGGGTCCCCCTACAATGAGCAGTTCTTC.

V and J are TRBV14 and TRBJ2-1, with 13 nucleotides matching TRBD2. This CDR3 is built from 15 residues. Germline CDR1 SGHDN, CDR2 FVKESK. V shed 4 bases, J shed 6 bases, and the junction held 3 bases outside the gene matches. The CDR3: CASSPGTSGVNEQFF. CDR3 DNA sequence: TGTGCCAGCAGCCCCGGGACTAGCGGGGTCAATGAGCAGTTCTTC.

J is TRBJ2-1 and V is TRBV2, with no clear D. The CDR3 totals 11 residues. V lost 7 bases and J 3 bases, leaving 4 bases between the germline ends. Per the germline V gene, CDR1 is SNHLY and CDR2 is FYNNEI. CDR3 nucleotides: TGTGCCAGCAACTACTACAATGAGCAGTTCTTC. Its protein is CASNYYNEQFF.

The chain combines TRBV2 with TRBJ2-7; a weak D match, TRBD1 (6 bases). CDR3 length: 14 amino acids. Germline V gene sequence: CDR1 SNHLY, CDR2 FYNNEI. V was shortened by 8 bases and J by 4 bases, with 18 bases between the two germline ends. CDR3 protein: CASENRVGAYEQYF. The CDR3 region has the DNA TGTGCCAGCGAAAACAGGGTTGGTGCATACGAGCAGTACTTC. Together with reference TRBV2 and TRBJ2-7, the CDR3 gives the full variable domain: EPEVTQTPSHQVTQMGQEVILRCVPISNHLYFYWYRQILGQKVEFLVSFYNNEISEKSEIFDDQFSVERPDGSNFTLKIRSTKLEDSAMYFCASENRVGAYEQYFGPGTRLTVT.

In nucleotides, the CDR3 is TGCGCCAGCAGCCAATCGGGGGTGCCAGGACTCCCGAACACCGGGGAGCTGTTTTTT. Residues: CASSQSGVPGLPNTGELFF. The chain recombines TRBV4-1 with TRBJ2-2, with D maybe TRBD2 (6 bases). CDR1 and CDR2 from the germline V gene are MGHRA and YSYEKL. The CDR3 has 19 amino acids. Trimming took off 2 bases at V and 0 bases at J, with 19 bases between the two ends.

The V call is TRBV28, the J call TRBJ1-2; 8 positions match TRBD1. CDR3 size: 14 residues. Germline V CDR1 and CDR2: MDHEN, SYDVKM. J was trimmed by 6 bases and V by 7 bases; bases with no gene match: 10. CDR3 in amino acids: CASTLRGQVDGYTF. The DNA for the CDR3 is TGTGCCAGCACTTTGCGGGGACAGGTAGATGGCTACACCTTC.

The chain joins TRBV2 to TRBJ2-7; D call uncertain. Germline-derived CDR1 and CDR2 are SNHLY and FYNNEI. The CDR3 is made up of 13 amino acids. V lost 1 base, J lost 0 bases, and 4 bases lay in between. The CDR3 sequence: CASSEGSSYEQYF. In DNA, the CDR3 is TGTGCCAGCAGTGAAGGGAGCTCCTACGAGCAGTACTTC. Combining the CDR3 with reference TRBV2 and TRBJ2-7 gives the whole variable domain EPEVTQTPSHQVTQMGQEVILRCVPISNHLYFYWYRQILGQKVEFLVSFYNNEISEKSEIFDDQFSVERPDGSNFTLKIRSTKLEDSAMYFCASSEGSSYEQYFGPGTRLTVT.

This CDR3 is CSVEEGGQAISGNTIYF. The DNA for the CDR3 is TGCAGCGTTGAAGAAGGGGGACAGGCGATCTCTGGAAACACCATATATTTT. The V call is TRBV29-1, the J call TRBJ1-3; 8 nucleotides agree with TRBD1. V lost 0 bases, J lost 0 bases, and 7 bases stayed unmatched. Germline CDR1 is SQVTM and CDR2 is ANQGSEA. There are 17 residues in the CDR3.

The chain recombines TRBV3-1 (or the pseudogene TRBV3-2) with TRBJ2-3; TRBD2 matches at 10 bases. CDR3 length: 16 amino acids. The junction had 4 bases not matched to a gene; V was cut back by 4 bases and J by 0 bases. Germline CDR1 and CDR2: LGHDT and YNNKEL (reference sequence). The chain's CDR3 is CASSRVSGGSTDTQYF. The CDR3 DNA reads as TGTGCCAGCAGCCGGGTTAGCGGGGGGAGCACAGATACGCAGTATTTT.

The chain recombines TRBV5-1 with TRBJ1-5, with TRBD1 matching 8 bases. This CDR3 spans 14 amino acids. Trimming at V came to 4 bases and at J to 2 bases, leaving 2 bases not matched to a gene. Germline-derived CDR1 and CDR2 are SGHRS and YFSETQ. The CDR3 DNA reads as TGCGCCAGCAGCCCAGGGGGCGGCAATCAGCCCCAGCATTTT. This translates into CASSPGGGNQPQHF.

This clone was detected a few times. The chain carries TRBV6-2 or TRBV6-3 and TRBJ1-1; 7 positions match TRBD1. Germline CDR1 MNHEY, CDR2 SVGEGT. The CDR3 contains 15 residues. J was trimmed by 10 bases and V by 2 bases; bases with no gene match: 13. CDR3 sequence (DNA): TGTGCCAGCAGTTACCCCAAAGGGACAGCCTGGGGAGCTTTCTTT. Translated, it gives CASSYPKGTAWGAFF.

The CDR3, as DNA: TGTGCCAGCAGCTTAGAAGCGACAGGGGGCGGCCGAGAGACCCAGTACTTC. The encoded protein is CASSLEATGGGRETQYF. The chain has TRBV11-3 and TRBJ2-5; TRBD1 matches at 10 bases. Germline V gene lookup returns CDR1 SGHNT and CDR2 YENEEA. This CDR3 spans 17 amino acids. With V trimmed by 0 bases and J by 4 bases, 8 bases remained unmatched.

This rearrangement joins TRBV6-5 to TRBJ2-3; 10 nucleotides line up with TRBD2. The CDR3 contains 16 residues. Germline CDR1 reads MNHEY; CDR2 reads SVGAGI. The J segment lost 2 bases and the V segment lost 3 bases, leaving 5 bases of the junction unmatched. The CDR3 sequence: CASSYRAGGNTDTQYF. The CDR3 region has the DNA TGTGCCAGCAGTTATCGAGCGGGGGGGAACACAGATACGCAGTATTTT.

This clone was observed a single time. The chain couples TRBV7-2 to TRBJ2-2; 12 bases are shared with TRBD2. Unmatched junction bases numbered 2, after V lost 2 bases and J lost 7 bases. The CDR3 loop spans 15 amino acids. The germline CDR1 and CDR2 sequences are SGHTA and FQGNSA. In nucleotides, the CDR3 is TGTGCCAGCAGCTTACCACTAGCGGGGGGCGGGGAGCTGTTTTTT. Residues: CASSLPLAGGGELFF. Full variable domain (rest looked up from reference TRBV7-2 and TRBJ2-2): GAGVSQSPSNKVTEKGKDVELRCDPISGHTALYWYRQSLGQGLEFLIYFQGNSAPDKSGLPSDRFSAERTGGSVSTLTIQRTQQEDSAVYLCASSLPLAGGGELFFGEGSRLTVL.

In this sample, this clone turned up a few times. The chain joins TRBV9 to TRBJ2-5; 10 positions agree with TRBD2. The germline V gene has CDR1 SGDLS and CDR2 YYNGEE. CDR3 length: 18 amino acids. V trimming: 4 bases; J trimming: 1 base; junction bases outside the gene matches: 13. CDR3 in DNA: TGTGCCAGCAGCCCGGGGGAAAGTAGCGGGGGGATCCAAGAGACCCAGTACTTC. Translated: CASSPGESSGGIQETQYF.